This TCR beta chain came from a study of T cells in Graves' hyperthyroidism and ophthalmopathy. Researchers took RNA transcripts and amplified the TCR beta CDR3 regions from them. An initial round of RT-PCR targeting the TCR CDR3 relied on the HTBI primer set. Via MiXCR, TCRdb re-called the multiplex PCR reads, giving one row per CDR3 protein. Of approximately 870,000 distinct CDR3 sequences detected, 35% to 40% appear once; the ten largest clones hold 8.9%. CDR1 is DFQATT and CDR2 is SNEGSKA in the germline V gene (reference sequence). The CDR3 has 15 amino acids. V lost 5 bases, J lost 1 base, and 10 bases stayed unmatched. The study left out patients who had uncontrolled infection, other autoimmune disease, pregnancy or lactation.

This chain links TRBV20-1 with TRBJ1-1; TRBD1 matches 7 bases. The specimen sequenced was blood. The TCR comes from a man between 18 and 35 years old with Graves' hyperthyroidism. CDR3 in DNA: TGCAGTGCTCTTAAAGACAGGGTAGGGAACACTGAAGCTTTCTTT. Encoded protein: CSALKDRVGNTEAFF.